This TCR beta chain was identified in a study of blood T cell repertoires in COVID-19. Study-wide context: There were acute and convalescent COVID-19 samples, and they came from the United States, Italy and Spain. The cDNA or gDNA used as material had been derived from T cells, B-cell-depleted T cells, or PBMCs.

Per the original methods: Amplifying reference gene primers gave estimates of nucleated cell counts. Clones were read by immunoSEQ multiplex PCR, and TCRdb kept only the in-frame ones, dropping some. The DNA gave D and trimming, while V, J and clone size come from that table. The sample has 200,000 to 300,000 clones; roughly 84% are singletons. CDR1 SGHAT and CDR2 FQDESV come from the germline V gene (reference sequence). The CDR3 has 15 residues. Trimming shortened V by 5 bases and J by 6 bases, and 19 bases separated the two germline ends. The TCR was taken from a middle-aged man with acute or convalescent COVID-19. Sequencing was done on a sample of peripheral blood. This sequence joins TRBV11-1 and TRBJ1-1; D is perhaps TRBD1 (5 bases). The CDR3 nucleotides are TGTGCCAGCAGCCTCAGGGCGAATGTGGGCGCTGAAGCTTTCTTT. It translates to CASSLRANVGAEAFF.